Presented here are 16 T cell receptor beta chains from one specimen sequenced in a study of tumor-infiltrating lymphocytes in primary liver carcinoma. The input was approximately 500 ng total RNA; TCR beta cDNA was made from it with a constant-region primer. Each TCR beta library was derived from three nested multiplex PCR rounds that employed slightly modified ARM-PCR. In the first two PCR rounds, TRBV1-TRBV30 forward primers were paired with a C-beta reverse primer, and each round lasted around 10 cycles. TCRdb reanalysed the multiplex PCR reads using MiXCR and keeps one entry per CDR3 protein. In the table there are 300,000 to 350,000 distinct CDR3 sequences, 50% to 60% of which are singletons. Unsorted whole blood yielded the blood RNA, and germline DNA was also extracted. Sequenced: peripheral blood. The source of these receptors is a young woman with primary liver carcinoma and hepatitis B virus infection.

About this clonotype itself: Because the CDR3 is missing its conserved closing phenylalanine or tryptophan, this is likely a read error. The chain employs TRBV29-1 and TRBJ2-3; D not certain. From germline, CDR1 is SQVTM and CDR2 ANQGSEA. The CDR3 consists of 12 residues. The CDR3 region has the DNA TGCAGCGTCACTCCGAGCACGGATACGCAGTATTCT. Protein sequence: CSVTPSTDTQYS.

To note about this clonotype: The conserved closing phenylalanine or tryptophan is absent in this CDR3, likely reflecting a read error. The chain uses TRBV6-1 and TRBJ2-1; D perhaps matches TRBD1 (7 bases). The CDR3 extends over 16 amino acids. Germline loops: CDR1 MNHNS, CDR2 SASEGT. DNA of the CDR3: TGCGCCAGCACCCTCCGGGGCTCCGGAGGGGGCGATGAGCAGTTCTCC. This sequence encodes CASTLRGSGGGDEQFS.

Comments on this clonotype: A read error may explain this, as a much larger clone is one base away. The chain recombines TRBV4-3 with TRBJ2-1; D is uncertain. CDR3 length: 12 amino acids. The germline V gene has CDR1 LGHNA and CDR2 YSLEER. CDR3 sequence: CASNQEDNEQFF. CDR3 nucleotide sequence: TGCGCCAGCAACCAAGAAGATAATGAGCAGTTCTTC.

Of note for this clonotype: A read error may be the cause here, since a much bigger clone is one base away. The chain links TRBV6-6 to TRBJ2-7; tentative D call: TRBD1 (5 bases). Germline-derived CDR1 and CDR2 are MNHNY and SVGAGI (reference sequence). The CDR3 has 14 residues. CDR3 amino acids: CANSYRMEKSKQYF. Written as DNA, the CDR3 is TGTGCCAACAGTTACAGGATGGAAAAAAGCAAGCAGTACTTC.

In regard to this clonotype: Relative to the germline gene, one junction end is altered; a read error may explain this. The chain links TRBV30 to TRBJ2-7; D possibly corresponds to TRBD2 (5 bases). The CDR3 is 14 residues long. CDR1 is GTSNPN and CDR2 is SVGIG in the germline V gene (reference sequence). The CDR3 reads CVWMVPSYSYEQYF. The CDR3, as DNA: TGTGTCTGGATGGTCCCTAGCTACTCCTACGAGCAGTACTTC.

On this clonotype: This could be a read error, since a much larger clone is one nucleotide away. It is likely a read error, because the conserved phenylalanine at the end of the CDR3 is missing. The rearrangement uses TRBV12-3 or TRBV12-4 and TRBJ2-3, with a possible D match to TRBD1 (6 bases). Trimming left V 4 bases short and J 2 bases short, with 16 bases between. The length of the CDR3 is 16 residues. CDR3 region: CASSYGGRGNTDTQYL. CDR3 in DNA: TGTGCCAGCAGTTACGGTGGAAGGGGGAACACAGATACGCAGTATTTG.

For this clonotype: No conserved phenylalanine or tryptophan ends this CDR3, so it is likely a read error. The J gene is TRBJ1-2, the V gene TRBV4-3, with TRBD1 identical over 10 bases. V was clipped by 4 bases and J by 4 bases; unmatched bases: 3. Germline CDR1 and CDR2: LGHNA and YSLEER. CDR3 length: 14 amino acids. This chain's CDR3 is CASSRDRGPYGYTL. As DNA, the CDR3 is TGCGCCAGCAGCCGAGACAGGGGGCCCTATGGCTACACCTTG.

With respect to this clonotype: A single base separates this from a much larger clone, so it may be a read error. This chain links TRBV12-3 or TRBV12-4 with TRBJ1-2, with D hard to call. CDR3 size: 15 residues. The V gene lost 5 bases and the J gene lost 8 bases, with 21 bases spanning the gap. The CDR3 loop is CASSNTSLVRGGYTF. The CDR3 DNA is TGTGCCAGCAGTAACACCTCGCTGGTCCGAGGGGGCTACACCTTC.

Note on this clonotype: A read error may account for a junction end that differs from germline. The rearrangement joins TRBV5-1 to TRBJ2-3; possible D gene TRBD2, 6 bases. The CDR3 covers 14 residues. The germline gives CDR1 SGHRS, CDR2 YFSETQ. In nucleotides, the CDR3 is TGCGCCAGCAGCTCCCGGGAGCCCGCTGATAAGCAGTATTTT. Translating gives CASSSREPADKQYF. The full variable domain, its missing parts supplied by reference TRBV5-1 and TRBJ2-3, is KAGVTQTPRYLIKTRGQQVTLSCSPISGHRSVSWYQQTPGQGLQFLFEYFSETQRNKGNFPGRFSGRQFSNSRSEMNVSTLELGDSALYLCASSSREPADKQYFGPGTRLTVL.

Of note for this clonotype: One end of the junction does not line up with germline, which may come from a read error. The V and J genes are TRBV13 and TRBJ2-5; 11 bases map to TRBD2. The CDR3 is 17 amino acids. Per germline, CDR1 PRHDT and CDR2 FYEKMQ (reference sequence). The CDR3 DNA is TGTGTCAGCAGCTATTCCTCTAGCGGGAGGACCCAAGAGACCCAGTACTTC. Amino acid sequence: CVSSYSSSGRTQETQYF.

This clonotype has only one observation. This sequence joins TRBV4-1 and TRBJ2-1; D is possibly TRBD2 (6 bases). This CDR3 has 16 residues. The ends were cut back, 3 bases at V and 5 bases at J, with 17 bases in the middle. The germline V gene encodes CDR1 MGHRA and CDR2 YSYEKL. DNA of the CDR3: TGCGCCAGCAGCCATAGGGAGGTGTACCCTCACAATGAGCAGTTCTTC. This translates into CASSHREVYPHNEQFF.

This clonotype was counted many times. A much larger clone lies one base from this, so it may be a read error. The chain couples TRBV11-1 to TRBJ2-1, with D possibly matching TRBD2 (6 bases). This CDR3 comprises 15 residues. Per the germline V gene, CDR1 is SGHAT and CDR2 is FQDESV (reference sequence). V gave up 3 bases and J gave up 9 bases, with 18 bases separating them. The CDR3 DNA reads as TGTGCCAGCAGCTTCGGGGGACGGGGTAACAGTGAGCAGTTCTTC. This codes for CASSFGGRGNSEQFF.

Only a few counts were recorded for this clonotype. The chain joins TRBV11-1 to TRBJ2-1, with 9 bases fitting TRBD2. The V segment lost 2 bases and the J segment 1 base; nucleotides outside the gene matches: 9. Germline V gene lookup returns CDR1 SGHAT and CDR2 FQDESV (reference sequence). This CDR3 spans 18 amino acids. CDR3 nucleotides: TGTGCCAGCAGCTTATACCGCTCCGCGGGAGGGTCCTACAATGAGCAGTTCTTC. This encodes CASSLYRSAGGSYNEQFF.

In the case of this clonotype: This may arise from a read error, as a much more abundant clone is one base away. In this CDR3 the conserved last residue, phenylalanine or tryptophan, is missing, so a read error is likely. The chain recombines TRBV29-1 with TRBJ2-3; D gene uncertain. Germline CDR1 SQVTM, CDR2 ANQGSEA. The CDR3 length is 8 residues. CDR3 coding DNA: TGCGACCTTAATACGCAGTATTTA. Its translation: CDLNTQYL.

Turning to this clonotype: A read error is possible here, since a much larger clone lies one base away. The gene calls are TRBV4-1 and TRBJ1-2, with 9 bases that match TRBD1. The trim removed 1 base at V and 10 bases at J, leaving 7 bases unmatched. Germline V gene lookup returns CDR1 MGHRA and CDR2 YSYEKL. The CDR3 is 14 residues long. This chain's CDR3 is CASSQVGTGSDYTF. CDR3 in DNA: TGCGCCAGCAGCCAAGTCGGGACAGGGAGCGACTACACCTTC.

This chain links TRBV12-3 or TRBV12-4 with TRBJ2-7, with TRBD1 matching over 9 bases. The trim removed 6 bases at V and 4 bases at J, leaving 19 bases unmatched. The CDR3 has 18 residues. The CDR3 sequence is CASRSTGGGSGTVYEQYF. CDR3 bases: TGTGCCAGCAGATCTACAGGGGGCGGAAGCGGGACTGTGTACGAGCAGTACTTC.